This TCR beta chain is drawn from a study of read filtering for tumor transcriptome and immune sequencing. Study-wide context: By R-ISS, stages I, II and III held about 8, 15 and 7 patients. Study-wide findings and caveats: Correlation between methods rose after single-read clonotypes were removed. RNA-seq captured clonotypes less deeply and reliably than IR-seq.

The library was built from roughly 400 ng RNA with molecular barcoded adaptors for alpha/delta and beta/gamma chains. MiXCR, run by TCRdb on the reads, gives a single entry per CDR3 protein. The sample lists tens of thousands of distinct CDR3 sequences, approximately 12% occurring once. The V gene lost 6 bases and the J gene lost 6 bases, with 18 bases spanning the gap. The CDR3 totals 15 residues. Germline loops: CDR1 SEHNR, CDR2 FQNEAQ (reference sequence). A word on this clonotype: As yet, its antigen is unknown.

Bone marrow was sampled from every patient at the time of active disease. This receptor was taken from a donor aged 40 or older with multiple myeloma. The J gene is TRBJ1-3, the V gene TRBV7-9; possibly TRBD1 for D (5 bases). The sequencing sample was made of a population of CD138-negative cells sorted from bone marrow. CDR3 DNA sequence: TGTGCCAGCAGACAAACAGGCGGGGGGACAAACACCATATATTTT. Its protein product is CASRQTGGGTNTIYF.